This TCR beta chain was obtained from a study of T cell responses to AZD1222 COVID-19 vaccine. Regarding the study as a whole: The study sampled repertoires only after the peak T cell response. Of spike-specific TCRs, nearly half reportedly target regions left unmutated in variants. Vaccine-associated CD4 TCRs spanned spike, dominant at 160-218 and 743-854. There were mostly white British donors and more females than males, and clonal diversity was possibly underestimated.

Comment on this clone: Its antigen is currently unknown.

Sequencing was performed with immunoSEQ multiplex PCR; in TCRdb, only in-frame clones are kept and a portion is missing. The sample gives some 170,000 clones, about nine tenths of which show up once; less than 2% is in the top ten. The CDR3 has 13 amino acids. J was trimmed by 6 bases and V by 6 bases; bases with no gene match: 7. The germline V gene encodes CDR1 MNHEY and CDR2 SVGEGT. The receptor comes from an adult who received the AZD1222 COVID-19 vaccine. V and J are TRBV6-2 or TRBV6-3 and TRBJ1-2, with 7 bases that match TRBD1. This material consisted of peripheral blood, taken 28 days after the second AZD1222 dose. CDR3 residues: CASSSRGADGYTF. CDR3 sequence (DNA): TGTGCCAGCAGCTCCAGGGGGGCGGATGGCTACACCTTC.